This entry describes one T cell receptor (beta chain). The antigen is unknown. Using immunoSEQ multiplex PCR, the repertoire was profiled, and TCRdb retains in-frame clones only, with some absent. The table lists about 160,000 clones, around 90% of them singletons, with around 1.8% in the top ten. These data come from a study of T cell responses to AZD1222 COVID-19 vaccine. Whole-study findings and limits: No day 14 peak samples; only post-peak repertoires were characterized. Variant regions that are unmutated are reportedly the target of nearly half of spike-specific TCRs.

Trimming took 3 bases from V and 5 from J, leaving 7 bases between them. The CDR3 runs 13 residues. Germline loops: CDR1 MNHEY, CDR2 SVGEGT. This clonotype was obtained from an adult in good health. The chain joins TRBV6-2 or TRBV6-3 to TRBJ2-2; unclear D gene. The input for sequencing was peripheral blood, taken on day 0 of AZD1222 vaccination. CDR3 DNA sequence: TGTGCCAGCAGTTATAAAGGAACCGGGGAGCTGTTTTTT. Its translation: CASSYKGTGELFF.